This TCR beta chain was identified in a study of blood T cell repertoires in COVID-19. Study in general: Sites in the United States, Italy and Spain provided acute and convalescent COVID-19 samples. From T cells, B-cell-depleted T cells, or PBMCs came the material, which was cDNA or gDNA.

Seattle-derived patients entered the study during active infection and were followed longitudinally. This table comes from immunoSEQ multiplex PCR, and its TCRdb copy is limited to in-frame clones, with some not included. Altogether 250,000 to 350,000 clones are present, around 82% being singletons, with the ten largest covering roughly 0.87%. The V and J ends lost 5 bases and 4 bases respectively, with 12 bases between them. This CDR3 has 14 amino acids. From germline, CDR1 is SGHRS and CDR2 YFSETQ. The clonotype originates from a human donor with COVID-19, enrolled during active disease. The donor label of this sample is uncertain. The gene calls are TRBV5-1 and TRBJ1-4; D might be TRBD1 (5 bases). The sequencing input was peripheral blood. The CDR3 region is CASSPSGGNEKLFF. The CDR3 nucleotides read TGCGCCAGCAGTCCCTCCGGGGGTAATGAAAAACTGTTTTTT.